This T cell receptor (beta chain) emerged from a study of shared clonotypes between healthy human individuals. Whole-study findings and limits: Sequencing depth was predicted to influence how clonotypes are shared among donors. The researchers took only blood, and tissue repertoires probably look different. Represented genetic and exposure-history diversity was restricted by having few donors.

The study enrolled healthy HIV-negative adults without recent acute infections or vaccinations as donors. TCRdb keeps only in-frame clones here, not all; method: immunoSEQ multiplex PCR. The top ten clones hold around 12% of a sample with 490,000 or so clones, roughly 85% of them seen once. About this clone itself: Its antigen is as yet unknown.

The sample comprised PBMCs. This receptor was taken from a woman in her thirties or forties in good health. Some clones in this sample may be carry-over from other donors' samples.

CDR3 protein: CASSTTGTSDETQYF. In DNA, the CDR3 is TGCGCCAGCAGCACTACCGGGACTAGTGATGAGACCCAGTACTTC. V gene TRBV5-1 combines with J gene TRBJ2-5, with 8 bases aligning to TRBD2. CDR1 SGHRS and CDR2 YFSETQ come from the germline V gene. This CDR3 comprises 15 residues. V shed 4 bases and J 5 bases; nucleotides not matched to a gene: 10.